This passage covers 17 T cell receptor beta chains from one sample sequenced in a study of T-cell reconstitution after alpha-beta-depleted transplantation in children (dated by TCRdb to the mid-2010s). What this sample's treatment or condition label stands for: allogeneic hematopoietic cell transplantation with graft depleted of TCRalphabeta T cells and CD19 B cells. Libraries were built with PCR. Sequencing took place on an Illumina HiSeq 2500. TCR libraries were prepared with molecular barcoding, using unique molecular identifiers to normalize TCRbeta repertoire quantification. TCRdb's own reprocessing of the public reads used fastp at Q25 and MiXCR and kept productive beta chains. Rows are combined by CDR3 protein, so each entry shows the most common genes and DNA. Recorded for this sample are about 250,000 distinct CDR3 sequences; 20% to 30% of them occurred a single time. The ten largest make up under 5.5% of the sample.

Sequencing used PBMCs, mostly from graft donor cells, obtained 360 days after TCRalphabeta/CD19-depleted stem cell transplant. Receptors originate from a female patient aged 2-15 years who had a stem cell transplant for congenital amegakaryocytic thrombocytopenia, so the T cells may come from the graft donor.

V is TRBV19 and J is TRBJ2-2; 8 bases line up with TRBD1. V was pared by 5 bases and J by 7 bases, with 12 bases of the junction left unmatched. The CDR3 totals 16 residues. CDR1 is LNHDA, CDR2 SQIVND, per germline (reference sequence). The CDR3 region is CASSLSRTGIIGELFF. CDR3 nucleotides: TGTGCCAGTAGTCTTTCCAGGACAGGGATAATCGGGGAGCTGTTTTTT.

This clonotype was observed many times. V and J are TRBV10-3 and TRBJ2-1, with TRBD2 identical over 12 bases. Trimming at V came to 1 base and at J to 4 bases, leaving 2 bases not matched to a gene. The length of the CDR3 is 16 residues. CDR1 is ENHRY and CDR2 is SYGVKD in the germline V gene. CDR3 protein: CAISEFGTSGYNEQFF. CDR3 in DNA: TGTGCCATCAGTGAGTTTGGGACTAGCGGGTACAATGAGCAGTTCTTC.

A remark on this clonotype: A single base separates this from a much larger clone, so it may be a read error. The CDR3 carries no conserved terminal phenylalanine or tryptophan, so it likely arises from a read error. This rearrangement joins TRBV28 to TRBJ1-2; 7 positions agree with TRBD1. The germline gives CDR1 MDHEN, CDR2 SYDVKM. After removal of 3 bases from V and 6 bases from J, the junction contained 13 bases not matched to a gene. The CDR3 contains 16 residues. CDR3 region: CASSFLAGGIYDGYTY. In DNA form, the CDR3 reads TGTGCCAGCAGTTTTCTGGCAGGGGGAATATATGATGGCTACACCTAC.

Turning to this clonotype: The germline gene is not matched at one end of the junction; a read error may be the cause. The CDR3 region is CCARPPLAGGPKDEQFF. CDR3 bases: TGCTGTGCTAGGCCCCCACTAGCGGGAGGGCCAAAGGATGAGCAGTTCTTC. The J gene is TRBJ2-1, the V gene TRBV20-1; 13 bases are a match to TRBD2. Germline loops: CDR1 DFQATT, CDR2 SNEGSKA (reference sequence). There are 17 residues in the CDR3.

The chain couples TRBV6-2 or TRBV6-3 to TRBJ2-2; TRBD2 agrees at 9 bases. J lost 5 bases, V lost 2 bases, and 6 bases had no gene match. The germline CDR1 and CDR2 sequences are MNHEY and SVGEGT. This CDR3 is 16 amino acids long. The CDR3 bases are TGTGCCAGCAGTTACAGGACTAGCGCAATTACCGGGGAGCTGTTTTTT. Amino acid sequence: CASSYRTSAITGELFF.

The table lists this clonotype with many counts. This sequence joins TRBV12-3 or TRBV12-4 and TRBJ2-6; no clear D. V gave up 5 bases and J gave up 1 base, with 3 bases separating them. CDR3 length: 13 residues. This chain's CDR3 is CASSLSGANVLTF. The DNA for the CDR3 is TGTGCCAGCAGTCTATCTGGGGCCAACGTCCTGACTTTC.

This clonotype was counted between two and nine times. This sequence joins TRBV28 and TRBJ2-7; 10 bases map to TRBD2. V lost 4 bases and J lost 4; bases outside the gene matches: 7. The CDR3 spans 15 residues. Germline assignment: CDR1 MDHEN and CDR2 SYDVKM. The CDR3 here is CASSWGGLAEYEQYF. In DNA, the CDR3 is TGTGCCAGCAGTTGGGGTGGACTAGCGGAATACGAGCAGTACTTC.

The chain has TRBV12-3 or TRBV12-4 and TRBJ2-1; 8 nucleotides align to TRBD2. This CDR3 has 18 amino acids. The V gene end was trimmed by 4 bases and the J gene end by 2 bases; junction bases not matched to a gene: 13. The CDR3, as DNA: TGTGCCAGCAGTTCCCGCGGGTGGAGCGGGAGAACCTACAATGAGCAGTTCTTC. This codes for CASSSRGWSGRTYNEQFF.

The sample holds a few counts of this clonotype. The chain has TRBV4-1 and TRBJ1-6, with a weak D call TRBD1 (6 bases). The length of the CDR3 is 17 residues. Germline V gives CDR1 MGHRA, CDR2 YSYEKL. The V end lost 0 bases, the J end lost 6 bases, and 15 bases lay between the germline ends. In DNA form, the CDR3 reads TGCGCCAGCAGCCAAGAGTCCACAGGGCTGTTTAATTCACCCCTCCACTTT. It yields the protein CASSQESTGLFNSPLHF.

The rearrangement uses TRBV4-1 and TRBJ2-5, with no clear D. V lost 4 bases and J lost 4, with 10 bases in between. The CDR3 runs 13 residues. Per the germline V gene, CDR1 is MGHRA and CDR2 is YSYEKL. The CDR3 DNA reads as TGCGCCAGCAGCCCCACTTACGGAGAGACCCAGTACTTC. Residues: CASSPTYGETQYF.

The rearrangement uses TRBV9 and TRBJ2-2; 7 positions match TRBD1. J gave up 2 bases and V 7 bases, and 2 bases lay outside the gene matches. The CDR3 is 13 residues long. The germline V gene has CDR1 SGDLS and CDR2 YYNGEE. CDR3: CASWDSNTGELFF. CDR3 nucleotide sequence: TGTGCCAGCTGGGACAGTAACACCGGGGAGCTGTTTTTT. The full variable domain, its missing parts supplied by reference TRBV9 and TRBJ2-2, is DSGVTQTPKHLITATGQRVTLRCSPRSGDLSVYWYQQSLDQGLQFLIQYYNGEERAKGNILERFSAQQFPDLHSELNLSSLELGDSALYFCASWDSNTGELFFGEGSRLTVL.

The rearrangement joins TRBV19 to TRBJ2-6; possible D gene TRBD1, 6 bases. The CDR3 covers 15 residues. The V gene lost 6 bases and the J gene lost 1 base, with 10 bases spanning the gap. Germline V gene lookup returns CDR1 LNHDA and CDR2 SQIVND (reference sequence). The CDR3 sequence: CASRIQGSGANVLTF. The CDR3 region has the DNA TGTGCCAGTAGAATACAGGGATCTGGGGCCAACGTCCTGACTTTC. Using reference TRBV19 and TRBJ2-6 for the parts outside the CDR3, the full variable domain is DGGITQSPKYLFRKEGQNVTLSCEQNLNHDAMYWYRQDPGQGLRLIYYSQIVNDFQKGDIAEGYSVSREKKESFPLTVTSAQKNPTAFYLCASRIQGSGANVLTFGAGSRLTVL.

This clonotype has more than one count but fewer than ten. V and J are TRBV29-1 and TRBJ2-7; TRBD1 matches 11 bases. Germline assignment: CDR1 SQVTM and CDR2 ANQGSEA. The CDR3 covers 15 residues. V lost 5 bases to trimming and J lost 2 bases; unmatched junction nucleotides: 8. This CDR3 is CSVSPGQGGTYEQYF. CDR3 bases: TGCAGCGTTAGCCCGGGACAGGGGGGTACCTACGAGCAGTACTTC.

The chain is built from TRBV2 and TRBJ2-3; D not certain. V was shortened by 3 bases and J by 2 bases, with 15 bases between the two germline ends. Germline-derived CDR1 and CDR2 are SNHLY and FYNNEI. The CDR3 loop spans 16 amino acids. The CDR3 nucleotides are TGTGCCAGCAGTGAGGCTCGGTCCCGTACCACAGATACGCAGTATTTT. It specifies CASSEARSRTTDTQYF.

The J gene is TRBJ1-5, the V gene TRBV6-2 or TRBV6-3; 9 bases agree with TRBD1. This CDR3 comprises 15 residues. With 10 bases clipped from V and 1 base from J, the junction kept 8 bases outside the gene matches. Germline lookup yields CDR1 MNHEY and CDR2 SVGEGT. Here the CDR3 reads CATLTGGASNQPQHF. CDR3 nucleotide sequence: TGTGCCACCCTTACAGGGGGCGCGAGCAATCAGCCCCAGCATTTT.

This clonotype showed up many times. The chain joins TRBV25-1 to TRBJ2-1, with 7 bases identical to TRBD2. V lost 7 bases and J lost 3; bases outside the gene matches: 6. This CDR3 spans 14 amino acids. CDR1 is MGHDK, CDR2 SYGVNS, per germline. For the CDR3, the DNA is TGTGCCAGCACCCCCGGGAGGAACTACAATGAGCAGTTCTTC. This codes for CASTPGRNYNEQFF.

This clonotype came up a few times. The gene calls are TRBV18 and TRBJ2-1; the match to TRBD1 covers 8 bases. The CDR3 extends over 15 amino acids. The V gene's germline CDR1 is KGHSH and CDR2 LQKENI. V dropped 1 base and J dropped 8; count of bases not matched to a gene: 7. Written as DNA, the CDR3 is TGTGCCAGCTCACCACTTCAGCAGGGGGCAGATGAGCAGTTCTTC. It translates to CASSPLQQGADEQFF.